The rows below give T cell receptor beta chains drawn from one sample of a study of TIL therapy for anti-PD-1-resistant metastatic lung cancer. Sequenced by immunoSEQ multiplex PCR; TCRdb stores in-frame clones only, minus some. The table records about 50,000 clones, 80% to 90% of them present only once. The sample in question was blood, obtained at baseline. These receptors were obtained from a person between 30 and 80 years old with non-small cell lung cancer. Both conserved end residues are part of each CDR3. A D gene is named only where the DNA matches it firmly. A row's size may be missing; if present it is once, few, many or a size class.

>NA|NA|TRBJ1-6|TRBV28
CASSLFDLGNSPLHF
TGTGCCAGCAGTTTATTCGACTTAGGAAACTCACCCCTCCACTTT
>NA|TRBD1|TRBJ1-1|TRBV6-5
CATAYRGMNTEAFF
TGTGCCACGGCCTACAGGGGGATGAACACTGAAGCTTTCTTT
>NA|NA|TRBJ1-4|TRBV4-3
CASSQDPGTKEKLFF
TGCGCCAGCAGCCAAGATCCGGGAACAAAGGAAAAACTGTTTTTT
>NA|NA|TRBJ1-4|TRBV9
CASSRKEEKLFF
TGTGCCAGCAGCCGTAAGGAGGAAAAACTGTTTTTT
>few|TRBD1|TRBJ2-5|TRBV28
CASSLSWTGGQFQYF
TGTGCCAGCAGTTTATCGTGGACAGGGGGTCAGTTCCAGTACTTC
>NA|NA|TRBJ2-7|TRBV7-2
CASSLAQEKLYEQYF
TGTGCCAGCAGCTTAGCACAGGAGAAACTCTACGAGCAGTACTTC
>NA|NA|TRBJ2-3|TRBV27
CASSHTDTQYF
TGTGCCAGCAGTCACACAGATACGCAGTATTTT
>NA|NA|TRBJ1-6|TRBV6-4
CASIHPSYNSPLHF
TGTGCCAGCATTCACCCCTCCTATAATTCACCCCTCCACTTT
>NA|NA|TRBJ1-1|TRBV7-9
CASSPRTVNTEAFF
TGTGCCAGCAGCCCGAGGACAGTTAACACTGAAGCTTTCTTT
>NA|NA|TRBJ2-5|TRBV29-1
CSVEVGPRGELETQYF
TGCAGCGTTGAAGTCGGGCCGAGGGGGGAGTTGGAGACCCAGTACTTC
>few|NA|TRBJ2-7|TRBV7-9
CASHAVYEQYF
TGTGCCAGCCACGCCGTCTACGAGCAGTACTTC
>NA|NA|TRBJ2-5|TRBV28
CASSSLDGSQETQYF
TGTGCCAGCAGTTCGCTGGACGGGAGCCAAGAGACCCAGTACTTC
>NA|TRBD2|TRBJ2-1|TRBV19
CASSIGQAGGWSSYNEQFF
TGTGCCAGTAGTATAGGGCAAGCGGGGGGATGGAGCTCCTACAATGAGCAGTTCTTC
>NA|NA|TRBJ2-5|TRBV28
CASTAGRETQYF
TGTGCCAGCACCGCAGGGAGAGAGACCCAGTACTTC
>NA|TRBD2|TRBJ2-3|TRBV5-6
CASSLRGLVSDTQYF
TGTGCCAGCAGTCTTCGGGGACTAGTTTCAGATACGCAGTATTTT
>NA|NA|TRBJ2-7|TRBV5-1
CASSLGAGFSYEQYF
TGCGCCAGCAGCTTGGGGGCGGGGTTCTCCTACGAGCAGTACTTC
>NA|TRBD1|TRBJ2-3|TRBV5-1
CASRRTGDYSDTQYF
TGCGCCAGCAGAAGGACAGGGGACTATTCGGATACGCAGTATTTT
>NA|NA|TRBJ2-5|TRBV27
CASSLNRGGRETQYF
TGTGCCAGCAGTTTGAACAGGGGGGGCCGGGAGACCCAGTACTTC
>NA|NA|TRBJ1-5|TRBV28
CASSLVGASNQPQHF
TGTGCCAGCAGTTTAGTAGGGGCAAGCAATCAGCCCCAGCATTTT
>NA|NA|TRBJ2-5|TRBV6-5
CASSPSATSETQYF
TGTGCCAGCAGCCCCTCTGCCACGTCAGAGACCCAGTACTTC
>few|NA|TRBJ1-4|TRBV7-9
CASSFPRSQGGYEKLFF
TGTGCCAGCAGCTTCCCCCGCTCACAGGGCGGTTATGAAAAACTGTTTTTT
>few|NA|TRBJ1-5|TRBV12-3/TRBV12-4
CASSLGQNQPQHF
TGTGCCAGCAGTTTAGGGCAGAATCAGCCCCAGCATTTT